The 25 T cell receptor beta chains given below trace back to one sample, sequenced in a study of vaccination and CD4 T cells after COVID-19. The assay that was used to sequence DNA from cultured CD4+ T cells was the Oncomine TCR Beta short-read assay. TCRdb reprocessed the PCR reads with MiXCR, giving one entry per CDR3 protein. The data contain roughly 22,000 distinct CDR3 sequences, 32% of them singletons. These TCRs' antigens remain unknown. The treatment is: roughly 10-day PBMC culture with coronavirus spike peptide pools or control peptides (ViraFEST assay). Sample: cultured CD4+ T cells from blood. These receptors came from a human donor with COVID-19.

This sequence joins TRBV11-2 and TRBJ2-3; D tentatively fits TRBD1 or TRBD2 (6 bases each). This CDR3 comprises 17 residues. V was cut by 5 bases and J by 0 bases, with 18 bases left in between. Germline V gene data show CDR1 as SGHAT and CDR2 as FQNNGV. The CDR3 bases are TGTGCCAGCAGCCGGGCCCGTTGGGGGGCAAGCACAGATACGCAGTATTTT. This translates into CASSRARWGASTDTQYF.

This chain joins TRBV14 and TRBJ1-2; D is uncertain. This CDR3 comprises 14 residues. V lost 0 bases and J lost 8, with 13 bases in between. Germline V gene lookup returns CDR1 SGHDN and CDR2 FVKESK. CDR3 in DNA: TGTGCCAGCAGCCAAGAGTTTGGGGATGACGGCTACACCTTC. Amino acid sequence: CASSQEFGDDGYTF.

The chain combines TRBV19 with TRBJ2-2; D might be TRBD1 or TRBD2, each matching 5 bases. Germline V gene lookup returns CDR1 LNHDA and CDR2 SQIVND (reference sequence). The CDR3 loop spans 17 amino acids. V lost 3 bases to trimming and J lost 1 base, with 15 bases between them. CDR3 amino acids: CASSMPGAHQNTGELFF. The CDR3 nucleotides are TGTGCCAGTAGTATGCCCGGGGCCCATCAGAACACCGGGGAGCTGTTTTTT. Complete variable domain (other parts from reference TRBV19 and TRBJ2-2): DGGITQSPKYLFRKEGQNVTLSCEQNLNHDAMYWYRQDPGQGLRLIYYSQIVNDFQKGDIAEGYSVSREKKESFPLTVTSAQKNPTAFYLCASSMPGAHQNTGELFFGEGSRLTVL.

The chain couples TRBV6-1 to TRBJ1-2, with D uncertain. The germline V gene has CDR1 MNHNS and CDR2 SASEGT. The CDR3 has 13 amino acids. V was pared by 5 bases and J by 3 bases, with 10 bases between. DNA for the CDR3: TGTGCCAGCAGTCTTACAGCCTACTATGGCTACACCTTC. This translates into CASSLTAYYGYTF.

This clonotype has just a few counts. V is TRBV20-1 and J is TRBJ1-1, with D tentatively TRBD1 (5 bases). The CDR3 covers 18 residues. Per germline, CDR1 DFQATT and CDR2 SNEGSKA (reference sequence). Trimming took off 3 bases at V and 1 base at J, with 24 bases between the two ends. The CDR3 reads CSARGVLGVGRGNTEAFF. The CDR3 nucleotides read TGCAGTGCTAGGGGGGTCTTAGGGGTGGGACGGGGGAACACTGAAGCTTTCTTT.

This clonotype has more than one count but fewer than ten. The V gene is TRBV6-1, the J gene TRBJ1-1; tentative D call: TRBD1 (5 bases). Germline V lookup: CDR1 MNHNS, CDR2 SASEGT. CDR3 size: 12 residues. V gave up 5 bases and J gave up 7 bases, with 11 bases separating them. The CDR3 DNA reads TGTGCCAGCAGTAGAGGGGAGAATGAAGCTTTCTTT. It specifies CASSRGENEAFF.

The table lists this clonotype with a few counts. The chain carries TRBV30 and TRBJ1-5, with 9 bases fitting TRBD1. CDR3 size: 15 residues. The germline gives CDR1 GTSNPN, CDR2 SVGIG (reference sequence). V was pared by 0 bases and J by 6 bases, with 6 bases of the junction left unmatched. CDR3 sequence reads: CAWSVWDRAGQPQHF. DNA of the CDR3: TGTGCCTGGAGTGTATGGGACAGGGCTGGTCAGCCCCAGCATTTT.

This clonotype was counted a few times. The rearrangement links TRBV7-3 to TRBJ2-1; D might be TRBD1 or TRBD2, each matching 5 bases. Germline V CDR1 and CDR2: SGHTA, FQGTGA. The V end lost 0 bases, the J end lost 3 bases, and 6 bases lay between the germline ends. This CDR3 comprises 14 residues. The CDR3 nucleotides are TGTGCCAGCAGCTTAACGGGGGACTACAATGAGCAGTTCTTC. This translates into CASSLTGDYNEQFF.

The rearrangement joins TRBV5-4 to TRBJ2-1; 8 nucleotides match TRBD2. With V trimmed by 0 bases and J by 7 bases, 6 bases remained unmatched. Germline CDR1 and CDR2: SGHNT and YYREEE (reference sequence). The CDR3 covers 15 residues. The CDR3 sequence is CASSLVTGGPNEQFF. The CDR3 bases are TGTGCCAGCAGCTTGGTGACGGGGGGGCCGAATGAGCAGTTCTTC.

This clonotype was seen more than once but under ten times. The chain joins TRBV20-1 to TRBJ2-5, with 8 bases that match TRBD2. With V trimmed by 6 bases and J by 5 bases, 5 bases remained unmatched. CDR1 is DFQATT and CDR2 is SNEGSKA in the germline V gene (reference sequence). This CDR3 region has 12 residues. CDR3 DNA sequence: TGCAGTGCGAGAACGGGGGGGGAGACCCAGTACTTC. Encoded protein: CSARTGGETQYF.

Only a few counts were recorded for this clonotype. This chain connects TRBV27 to TRBJ2-7, with D maybe TRBD1 (6 bases). Trimming removed 3 bases from V and 5 bases from J, with 14 bases in between. The length of the CDR3 is 14 residues. Germline V lookup: CDR1 MNHEY, CDR2 SMNVEV (reference sequence). The CDR3: CASSFGRKGDEQYF. CDR3 nucleotides: TGTGCCAGCAGTTTCGGACGGAAGGGGGACGAGCAGTACTTC.

DNA for the CDR3: TGCAGTGCTAGAGTTCCGGGAACGGCGTTAACTGGTGGCTACACCTTC. Residues: CSARVPGTALTGGYTF. This chain connects TRBV20-1 to TRBJ1-2; D not resolved. CDR3 length: 16 amino acids. V dropped 1 base and J dropped 7 bases, with 22 bases sitting between them. Germline CDR1 and CDR2: DFQATT and SNEGSKA (reference sequence).

The J gene is TRBJ1-5, the V gene TRBV20-1; D is uncertain. Looked up from germline, CDR1 is DFQATT and CDR2 is SNEGSKA (reference sequence). The CDR3 consists of 15 residues. V was shortened by 0 bases and J by 6 bases, with 15 bases between the two germline ends. The DNA of the CDR3 is TGCAGTGCTAGAGAACCAGGCCACTGGGGTCAGCCCCAGCATTTT. Protein: CSAREPGHWGQPQHF.

The chain recombines TRBV27 with TRBJ2-7; tentative D call: TRBD1 (5 bases). CDR3 length: 13 residues. Between the trimmed V and J ends, which lost 4 bases and 1 base, there was a span of 8 bases. Germline CDR1 and CDR2: MNHEY and SMNVEV (reference sequence). The CDR3 reads CASSSDRSYEQYF. The CDR3, as DNA: TGTGCCAGCAGTTCCGACAGATCCTACGAGCAGTACTTC.

This chain connects TRBV20-1 to TRBJ1-6; 9 bases map to TRBD1. Germline-derived CDR1 and CDR2 are DFQATT and SNEGSKA (reference sequence). The CDR3 totals 16 residues. V dropped 0 bases and J dropped 6; count of bases not matched to a gene: 6. The CDR3 nucleotides are TGCAGTGCTAGAGAAACAGGGGGCTGGGGTAATTCACCCCTCCACTTT. It translates to CSARETGGWGNSPLHF.

The V gene is TRBV19, the J gene TRBJ1-1; D is uncertain. The germline V gene has CDR1 LNHDA and CDR2 SQIVND (reference sequence). The V end lost 6 bases, the J end lost 1 base, and 12 bases lay between the germline ends. This CDR3 is 14 amino acids long. CDR3 loop: CASSVSQKNTEAFF. CDR3 sequence (DNA): TGTGCCAGTAGCGTTTCACAGAAGAACACTGAAGCTTTCTTT.

The V and J genes are TRBV7-2 and TRBJ2-3; D possibly corresponds to TRBD2 (6 bases). The V and J ends lost 7 bases and 6 bases respectively, with 17 bases between them. The CDR3 has 14 residues. From germline, CDR1 is SGHTA and CDR2 FQGNSA. The CDR3 region is CASKTWGLADTQYF. The CDR3 nucleotides read TGTGCCAGCAAGACTTGGGGCCTAGCGGATACGCAGTATTTT.

This clonotype was detected only a few times. The rearrangement joins TRBV6-1 to TRBJ1-2; a weak D match, TRBD1 (5 bases). Trimming took 6 bases from V and 1 from J, leaving 9 bases between them. In germline, CDR1 is MNHNS, CDR2 SASEGT. CDR3 length: 13 residues. The CDR3 sequence is CASRTDVNYGYTF. CDR3 nucleotide sequence: TGTGCCAGCAGGACAGATGTTAACTATGGCTACACCTTC.

This rearrangement joins TRBV18 to TRBJ2-7, with D tentatively TRBD2 (5 bases). In germline, CDR1 is KGHSH, CDR2 LQKENI. Trimming shortened V by 6 bases and J by 3 bases, and 9 bases separated the two germline ends. This CDR3 region has 12 residues. The CDR3, as DNA: TGTGCCAGCTCGGGAGTCGACTACGAGCAGTACTTC. As protein: CASSGVDYEQYF.

This chain connects TRBV6-5 to TRBJ1-1; TRBD1 agrees at 9 bases. V was clipped by 0 bases and J by 6 bases; unmatched bases: 5. The length of the CDR3 is 15 residues. The germline V gene has CDR1 MNHEY and CDR2 SVGAGI. The CDR3 sequence is CASSYSGTGFAEAFF. DNA for the CDR3: TGTGCCAGCAGTTACTCGGGGACAGGGTTCGCTGAAGCTTTCTTT.

This sequence joins TRBV20-1 and TRBJ2-5; D is ambiguous. The length of the CDR3 is 12 residues. CDR1 and CDR2 (germline): DFQATT, SNEGSKA (reference sequence). The V end lost 1 base, the J end lost 4 bases, and 7 bases lay between the germline ends. CDR3 in amino acids: CSARVSGETQYF. The CDR3 nucleotides read TGCAGTGCTAGAGTCTCGGGAGAGACCCAGTACTTC.

This clonotype was seen more than once but under ten times. This rearrangement joins TRBV2 to TRBJ2-2, with 9 bases aligning to TRBD2. The CDR3 extends over 16 amino acids. Germline CDR1 and CDR2: SNHLY and FYNNEI. The V gene end was trimmed by 6 bases and the J gene end by 5 bases; junction bases not matched to a gene: 10. As DNA, the CDR3 is TGTGCCAGCAGGGCCCAGGGGAGCGGGGGGACCGGGGAGCTGTTTTTT. It encodes CASRAQGSGGTGELFF.

The chain joins TRBV5-4 to TRBJ2-5; D is unresolved. Germline lookup yields CDR1 SGHNT and CDR2 YYREEE (reference sequence). The CDR3 contains 15 residues. V was trimmed by 1 base and J by 7 bases, leaving 17 bases between them. CDR3 nucleotides: TGTGCCAGCAGCTTGAGGTCGGCAGGATCGGGGACCCAGTACTTC. Its protein is CASSLRSAGSGTQYF.

The rearrangement links TRBV3-1 to TRBJ1-2; TRBD1 agrees at 9 bases. Germline V gene data show CDR1 as LGHDT and CDR2 as YNNKEL (reference sequence). This CDR3 has 15 amino acids. J was trimmed by 8 bases and V by 4 bases; bases with no gene match: 11. The CDR3 coding sequence is TGTGCCAGCAGCCTGCGAGGGACAGGGAGTTTGGGCTACACCTTC. Protein: CASSLRGTGSLGYTF.

There are a few counts of this clonotype. The chain employs TRBV20-1 and TRBJ2-7; no firm D call. Germline-derived CDR1 and CDR2 are DFQATT and SNEGSKA (reference sequence). The CDR3 has 14 residues. Trimming took 6 bases from V and 4 from J, leaving 19 bases between them. The CDR3: CSAPRALGLYEQYF. Written as DNA, the CDR3 is TGCAGTGCCCCTCGGGCCCTCGGGCTATACGAGCAGTACTTC.